The clone carrying this T cell receptor beta chain was counted only a few times. These data come from a study of sequential checkpoint blockade in melanoma. Study in general: 75 to 95 pretreatment tumor DNA samples were TCRβ immunosequenced.

The table came from immunoSEQ multiplex PCR; TCRdb's copy has only in-frame clones and leaves some out. In the table there are nearly 9,000 clones, 23% of which are singletons. Trimming took off 0 bases at V and 0 bases at J, with 7 bases between the two ends. This CDR3 contains 15 residues. Per germline, CDR1 SGHNT and CDR2 YENEEA. Treatment of the sample: randomized to nivolumab then ipilimumab (arm A) or the reverse (arm B). Here the sequenced sample was tumor tissue (inferred from file names), taken from a patient given nivolumab and ipilimumab in sequence. This clonotype was obtained from a human donor with melanoma. This chain links TRBV11-3 with TRBJ2-3; D remains ambiguous. The CDR3 region has the DNA TGTGCCAGCAGCTTAGACTGGTCAAGCACAGATACGCAGTATTTT. Translating it yields CASSLDWSSTDTQYF.